This is a list of T cell receptor beta chains from one sample in a study of T cells in Graves' hyperthyroidism and ophthalmopathy. TCRdb analysed the multiplex PCR reads with MiXCR anew, one entry per CDR3 protein. The sample lists approximately 370,000 distinct CDR3 sequences, about 18% occurring once. Sequenced: blood. The source is a woman in her thirties with Graves' hyperthyroidism that later progressed to Graves' ophthalmopathy. CDR3s leave out the opening cysteine and the closing phenylalanine or tryptophan.

V gene	CDR3 protein
TRBV6-2/TRBV6-3	ASSHVIGRDGSYEQY
TRBV7-6	ASSLERQNLSYEQY
TRBV28	ASSLLPGQGVYEQY
TRBV12-3/TRBV12-4	ASFGETGETQY
TRBV6-1	AVGTSGYNEQF
TRBV7-6	ASSATSIYEQY
TRBV29-1	SAGQITDTQY
TRBV4-1	ASSQDRLAGGMVYTGELF
TRBV20-1	SAPSVDSGTSTDTQY
TRBV4-1	ASSPHEFISGEQY
TRBV7-9	ASSPGTQENEKLF
TRBV27	ASWDGSMSEQF
TRBV6-1	ASIRELAGIVRETQY
TRBV6-1	ASRLTGKGHEQY
TRBV19	ASHPTSGRSYNEQF
TRBV28	ASEAGHYGYT
TRBV28	ASSLGTGLITDTQY
TRBV4-2	ASSQEGLADYTDTQY
TRBV27	ASSPIWGMQAF
TRBV6-2/TRBV6-3	ASSYPRAGAPSYEQY
TRBV28	ASSSPDSYSNQPQH
TRBV20-1	SARDATDMNTEAF
TRBV7-8	ASSLHIGLAVNTDTQY
TRBV12-3/TRBV12-4	ASSFRKGYYGYT
TRBV19	ASRFAAGTFYNSPLH
TRBV12-3/TRBV12-4	ASSRRQGNTGELF
TRBV12-3/TRBV12-4	ASSRREDTEAF
TRBV4-1	ASSQEYWFQRERYEQY
TRBV7-2	ASSTPFGRYSYEQY
TRBV7-6	ASSSVRQDVQFADTQY
TRBV19	ASSSSSGRYTGELF
TRBV6-1	ATNREVISNEQF
TRBV2	ASKWGTQETQY
TRBV5-6	ASSLTPSGSAVETQY
TRBV19	ASSWAAQGAYEQY
TRBV7-9	ASSPQGRGETQY
TRBV19	ACRQGSEAF
TRBV13	ASSSDVGGYTDTQY
TRBV14	ASSRGGYYNEQF
TRBV27	ASSTRTGTSVYNEQF
TRBV5-1	ASSLGAGPYGYT
TRBV12-3/TRBV12-4	ASSSGTGGTNEQF
TRBV11-2	ASSAITYTEAF
TRBV5-1	ASSSRDRGFGGELF